Shown below are 30 T cell receptor beta chains from a single sample sequenced in a study of T cell responses to AZD1222 COVID-19 vaccine. The table came from immunoSEQ multiplex PCR; TCRdb's copy has only in-frame clones and leaves some out. This repertoire shows roughly 120,000 clones, around 90% found once; its top ten account for 7.8%. Sequenced here: peripheral blood, sampled on day 0 of AZD1222 vaccination. The receptors were gathered from an adult in good health.

The chain employs TRBV7-9 and TRBJ2-7, with 8 nucleotides matching TRBD1. Trimming at V came to 2 bases and at J to 4 bases, leaving 4 bases not matched to a gene. Per the germline V gene, CDR1 is SEHNR and CDR2 is FQNEAQ (reference sequence). The CDR3 has 14 residues. The CDR3 region is CASSLIGQGYEQYF. The CDR3 DNA sequence: TGTGCCAGCAGCTTAATTGGACAGGGTTACGAGCAGTACTTC. The complete variable domain, with remaining parts taken from reference TRBV7-9 and TRBJ2-7, reads DTGVSQNPRHKITKRGQNVTFRCDPISEHNRLYWYRQTLGQGPEFLTYFQNEAQLEKSRLLSDRFSAERPKGSFSTLEIQRTEQGDSAMYLCASSLIGQGYEQYFGPGTRLTVT.

J is TRBJ2-1 and V is TRBV19; D possibly uses TRBD1 or TRBD2 (5 bases each). With 5 bases removed from V and 6 bases from J, the gap between germline ends came to 14 bases. CDR3 length equals 14 residues. In germline, CDR1 is LNHDA, CDR2 SQIVND (reference sequence). DNA of the CDR3: TGTGCCAGTAGTTTCCCCGGGACCGGCAATGAGCAGTTCTTC. Protein product: CASSFPGTGNEQFF. Full variable domain (rest looked up from reference TRBV19 and TRBJ2-1): DGGITQSPKYLFRKEGQNVTLSCEQNLNHDAMYWYRQDPGQGLRLIYYSQIVNDFQKGDIAEGYSVSREKKESFPLTVTSAQKNPTAFYLCASSFPGTGNEQFFGPGTRLTVL.

The chain links TRBV29-1 to TRBJ1-5, with no clear D. The V gene's germline CDR1 is SQVTM and CDR2 ANQGSEA. V was pared by 0 bases and J by 7 bases, with 10 bases between. This CDR3 comprises 13 residues. CDR3 DNA: TGCAGCGTTGAAGATATTGGTGGACAGCCCCAGCATTTT. This translates into CSVEDIGGQPQHF. Drawing the rest from reference TRBV29-1 and TRBJ1-5, the complete variable domain is SAVISQKPSRDICQRGTSLTIQCQVDSQVTMMFWYRQQPGQSLTLIATANQGSEATYESGFVIDKFPISRPNLTFSTLTVSNMSPEDSSIYLCSVEDIGGQPQHFGDGTRLSIL.

This clone has a single count. This chain links TRBV4-2 with TRBJ1-1; D is ambiguous. V was shortened by 0 bases and J by 4 bases, with 15 bases between the two germline ends. Germline CDR1 and CDR2: LGHNA and YNFKEQ. This CDR3 region has 16 residues. CDR3 DNA: TGTGCCAGCAGCCAAGATTTAAGGGCTTTGGGCACTGAAGCTTTCTTT. Translation: CASSQDLRALGTEAFF.

The chain combines TRBV6-5 with TRBJ1-5; 8 nucleotides agree with TRBD1. Trimming took 6 bases from V and 1 from J; bases not matched to a gene: 5. The germline V gene encodes CDR1 MNHEY and CDR2 SVGAGI. CDR3 length: 15 amino acids. Written as DNA, the CDR3 is TGTGCCAGCAGCCCCGGACAGGGAAGCAATCAGCCCCAGCATTTT. Encoded protein: CASSPGQGSNQPQHF.

V is TRBV5-5 and J is TRBJ2-7; 9 bases match TRBD1. CDR1 is SGHKS and CDR2 is YYEKEE in the germline V gene (reference sequence). The CDR3 is made up of 14 amino acids. V gave up 2 bases and J gave up 6 bases; unmatched junction bases: 6. CDR3 in DNA: TGTGCCAGCAGCTTACCACAGGGGGCCTCCGAGCAGTACTTC. Its translation: CASSLPQGASEQYF.

V usage is TRBV28 and J usage is TRBJ2-2; 7 nucleotides align to TRBD1. The junction had 12 bases not matched to a gene; V was cut back by 7 bases and J by 1 base. The CDR3 runs 17 residues. The germline gives CDR1 MDHEN, CDR2 SYDVKM. This CDR3 is CASIKISGTENTGELFF. CDR3 coding DNA: TGTGCCAGCATTAAAATCTCCGGGACAGAGAACACCGGGGAGCTGTTTTTT.

The chain has TRBV5-5 and TRBJ2-5, with TRBD2 identical over 9 bases. The CDR3 is 15 residues long. Germline V gene sequence: CDR1 SGHKS, CDR2 YYEKEE (reference sequence). The trim removed 6 bases at V and 4 bases at J, leaving 10 bases unmatched. CDR3 amino acids: CASTWASGEGETQYF. The CDR3, as DNA: TGTGCCAGCACGTGGGCTAGCGGGGAGGGAGAGACCCAGTACTTC.

The chain uses TRBV11-2 and TRBJ2-5, with TRBD2 matching 9 bases. The CDR3 has 14 residues. CDR1 SGHAT and CDR2 FQNNGV come from the germline V gene. With 5 bases clipped from V and 6 bases from J, the junction kept 7 bases outside the gene matches. The CDR3: CASSQQLAGQTQYF. The CDR3 DNA follows: TGTGCCAGCAGCCAACAACTAGCGGGCCAGACCCAGTACTTC.

The chain uses TRBV10-2 and TRBJ1-2, with TRBD1 as a possible D gene (5 bases). From germline, CDR1 is WSHSY and CDR2 SAAADI. The V end was cut by 2 bases, the J end by 4 bases, with 14 bases between. The CDR3 covers 15 residues. This CDR3 reads CASSEGPRDGYGYTF. In nucleotides, the CDR3 is TGCGCCAGCAGTGAGGGTCCGAGGGACGGCTATGGCTACACCTTC.

The genes are TRBV5-6 and TRBJ1-5; maybe TRBD1 (6 bases). The germline CDR1 and CDR2 sequences are SGHDT and YYEEEE. CDR3 size: 13 residues. The V gene lost 2 bases and the J gene lost 9 bases, with 12 bases spanning the gap. The CDR3, as DNA: TGTGCCAGCAGCTTAGGGGGAGTGAGGCCCCAGCATTTT. Translated, it gives CASSLGGVRPQHF.

The gene calls are TRBV7-5 and TRBJ1-5. TRBV7-5 is a documented pseudogene. CDR3 length: 14 residues. This CDR3 is CARPPGGADQPQHF. As DNA, the CDR3 is TGTGCTAGACCCCCAGGGGGGGCGGATCAGCCCCAGCATTTT.

The chain has TRBV28 and TRBJ2-7, with 7 positions matching TRBD1. Germline-derived CDR1 and CDR2 are MDHEN and SYDVKM. J gave up 5 bases and V 6 bases, and 10 bases lay outside the gene matches. This CDR3 has 14 residues. The CDR3 loop reads CASSPGPTGHEQYF. The DNA of the CDR3 is TGTGCCAGCAGCCCCGGGCCGACAGGGCACGAGCAGTACTTC.

The rearrangement links TRBV11-2 to TRBJ1-6; D unresolved. Between the trimmed V and J ends, which lost 0 bases and 10 bases, there was a span of 7 bases. The germline V gene encodes CDR1 SGHAT and CDR2 FQNNGV. The CDR3 loop spans 13 amino acids. The CDR3 DNA reads TGTGCCAGCAGCTTAGATGCGGGATCACCCCTCCACTTT. Encoded protein: CASSLDAGSPLHF.

The chain uses TRBV4-1 and TRBJ2-7; 10 nucleotides line up with TRBD1. CDR3 length equals 14 residues. V gave up 5 bases and J gave up 3 bases; unmatched junction bases: 4. The germline CDR1 and CDR2 sequences are MGHRA and YSYEKL. CDR3 amino acids: CASSFGTGVYEQYF. The CDR3 DNA sequence: TGCGCCAGCAGCTTCGGGACAGGGGTCTACGAGCAGTACTTC.

This sequence joins TRBV4-2 and TRBJ1-6; D gene ambiguous. Germline V gives CDR1 LGHNA, CDR2 YNFKEQ. The CDR3 is made up of 16 amino acids. V lost 5 bases and J lost 5, with 16 bases in between. The CDR3 DNA reads as TGTGCCAGCAGCTCACAGCTCCTAGAGGATAATTCACCCCTCCACTTT. It yields the protein CASSSQLLEDNSPLHF.

V is TRBV7-9 and J is TRBJ1-4; D is uncertain. Germline-derived CDR1 and CDR2 are SEHNR and FQNEAQ (reference sequence). CDR3 length: 11 residues. V gave up 4 bases and J gave up 8 bases, with 5 bases separating them. The CDR3 DNA reads as TGTGCCAGCAGCTGGCAGGAAAAACTGTTTTTT. It codes for CASSWQEKLFF. Complete variable domain (other parts from reference TRBV7-9 and TRBJ1-4): DTGVSQNPRHKITKRGQNVTFRCDPISEHNRLYWYRQTLGQGPEFLTYFQNEAQLEKSRLLSDRFSAERPKGSFSTLEIQRTEQGDSAMYLCASSWQEKLFFGSGTQLSVL.

This chain connects TRBV29-1 to TRBJ2-2; a weak D match, TRBD1 (6 bases). V dropped 6 bases and J dropped 0 bases, with 20 bases sitting between them. This CDR3 has 17 residues. Germline V gene data show CDR1 as SQVTM and CDR2 as ANQGSEA. The CDR3 is CSVGRGRGGTNTGELFF. CDR3 DNA sequence: TGCAGCGTCGGCCGGGGAAGAGGGGGTACGAACACCGGGGAGCTGTTTTTT.

The chain couples TRBV27 to TRBJ1-3; unclear D gene. Germline CDR1 and CDR2: MNHEY and SMNVEV (reference sequence). The CDR3 is made up of 18 amino acids. V lost 0 bases and J lost 0, with 15 bases in between. The CDR3 bases are TGTGCCAGCAGTTTATCTCCACCGGGCCGCCACTCTGGAAACACCATATATTTT. It yields the protein CASSLSPPGRHSGNTIYF.

The chain combines TRBV19 with TRBJ2-1, with D perhaps assigned TRBD1 or TRBD2 (5 bases each). CDR1 LNHDA and CDR2 SQIVND come from the germline V gene (reference sequence). Deletions cut 5 bases from V and 6 bases from J, with 11 bases between. CDR3 length: 13 amino acids. CDR3 in DNA: TGTGCCAGTAGTCATAATGGGGGCAATGAGCAGTTCTTC. Protein sequence: CASSHNGGNEQFF.

The chain uses TRBV11-1 and TRBJ2-5; D is undetermined. Germline V CDR1 and CDR2: SGHAT, FQDESV (reference sequence). CDR3 length equals 16 residues. V dropped 2 bases and J dropped 5 bases, with 18 bases sitting between them. CDR3 bases: TGTGCCAGCAGCTTAAGAACCGCCAAACCTGGGGAGACCCAGTACTTC. Translating gives CASSLRTAKPGETQYF.

The chain carries TRBV5-1 and TRBJ2-5; TRBD1 matches at 10 bases. V gave up 2 bases and J gave up 5 bases; unmatched junction bases: 6. The CDR3 totals 15 residues. Germline V gene lookup returns CDR1 SGHRS and CDR2 YFSETQ. CDR3 in amino acids: CASSFSTGGGETQYF. CDR3 bases: TGCGCCAGCAGCTTCTCGACAGGGGGCGGGGAGACCCAGTACTTC.

The V call is TRBV9, the J call TRBJ2-5; D unresolved. This CDR3 region has 14 residues. Germline V CDR1 and CDR2: SGDLS, YYNGEE. The V and J ends lost 0 bases and 2 bases respectively, with 8 bases between them. CDR3 loop: CASSVATAQETQYF. DNA for the CDR3: TGTGCCAGCAGCGTAGCTACAGCTCAAGAGACCCAGTACTTC.

A single count supports this clone. V gene TRBV10-2 combines with J gene TRBJ1-5; the D gene is possibly TRBD1 (6 bases). Germline lookup yields CDR1 WSHSY and CDR2 SAAADI. There are 15 residues in the CDR3. Trimming took off 4 bases at V and 1 base at J, with 11 bases between the two ends. The CDR3 is CASSGGRGSNQPQHF. In DNA, the CDR3 is TGCGCCAGCAGTGGGGGGCGGGGGAGCAATCAGCCCCAGCATTTT.

The chain is built from TRBV11-3 and TRBJ2-3, with D possibly TRBD1 on 6 matching bases. The CDR3 spans 13 residues. Germline loops: CDR1 SGHNT, CDR2 YENEEA. V lost 4 bases, J lost 6 bases, and 11 bases lay in between. The DNA for the CDR3 is TGTGCCAGCAGCTCCTACAGGGCTGATACGCAGTATTTT. Residues: CASSSYRADTQYF.

The chain joins TRBV28 to TRBJ1-5, with D unclear. V lost 5 bases, J lost 5 bases, and 10 bases lay in between. Germline CDR1 is MDHEN and CDR2 is SYDVKM. The CDR3 consists of 13 residues. The DNA for the CDR3 is TGTGCCAGCAGTCGTAATAGTGATCAGCCCCAGCATTTT. It yields the protein CASSRNSDQPQHF.

This clone was seen just once. At one of its ends the junction is not consistent with the germline gene, which may arise from a read error. V is TRBV5-6 and J is TRBJ2-7; the D is unclear. This CDR3 has 12 amino acids. In germline, CDR1 is SGHDT, CDR2 YYEEEE. DNA of the CDR3: TGTGCCAGCAGCCAGCTGGCTCTCAATCAAGTCTTC. It translates to CASSQLALNQVF.

CDR3 DNA: TGTGCCAGCAGCTTAGTCGGGGGTTGGGGCTACACCTTC. Translation: CASSLVGGWGYTF. V usage is TRBV7-8 and J usage is TRBJ1-2, with a possible D match to TRBD1 (5 bases). The CDR3 consists of 13 residues. CDR1 SGHVS and CDR2 FQNEAQ come from the germline V gene. The ends were cut back, 1 base at V and 8 bases at J, with 11 bases in the middle.

This clone appeared a single time. The chain carries TRBV19 and TRBJ2-7; no firm D call. With 5 bases removed from V and 2 bases from J, the gap between germline ends came to 13 bases. This CDR3 is 14 amino acids long. Looked up from germline, CDR1 is LNHDA and CDR2 is SQIVND (reference sequence). For the CDR3, the DNA is TGTGCCAGTAGTTCCAGACCCTTTACCTACGAGCAGTACTTC. It encodes CASSSRPFTYEQYF.

The J gene is TRBJ1-2, the V gene TRBV30, with D maybe TRBD1 (5 bases). The V and J ends lost 3 bases and 4 bases respectively, with 15 bases between them. Germline-derived CDR1 and CDR2 are GTSNPN and SVGIG (reference sequence). The CDR3 has 14 amino acids. The CDR3 protein is CAWRYGGQGYGYTF. The CDR3 DNA follows: TGTGCCTGGAGATATGGTGGGCAGGGCTATGGCTACACCTTC.